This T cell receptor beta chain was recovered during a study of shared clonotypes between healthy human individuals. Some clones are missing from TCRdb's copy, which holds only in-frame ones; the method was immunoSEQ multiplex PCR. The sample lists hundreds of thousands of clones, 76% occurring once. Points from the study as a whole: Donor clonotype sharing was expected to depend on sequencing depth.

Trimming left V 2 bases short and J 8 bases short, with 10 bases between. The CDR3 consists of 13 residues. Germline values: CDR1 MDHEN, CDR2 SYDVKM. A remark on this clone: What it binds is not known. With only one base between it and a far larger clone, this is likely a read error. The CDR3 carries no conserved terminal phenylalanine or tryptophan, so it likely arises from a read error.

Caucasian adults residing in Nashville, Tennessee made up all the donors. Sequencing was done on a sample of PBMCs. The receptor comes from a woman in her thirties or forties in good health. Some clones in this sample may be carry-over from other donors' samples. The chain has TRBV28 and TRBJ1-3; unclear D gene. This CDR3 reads CASSLRPFDTIYS. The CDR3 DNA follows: TGTGCCAGCAGTTTAAGGCCCTTCGACACCATATATTCT.